These T cell receptor beta chains were read from a single sample in a study of blood T cell repertoires in COVID-19. Method: immunoSEQ multiplex PCR; TCRdb's copy keeps in-frame clones and lacks some. The sample records just under 80,000 clones, about nine tenths being singletons. Sequencing was carried out using peripheral blood. These receptors were collected from a human donor in a cohort sampled during active COVID-19. Each CDR3 is given with its conserved first and last residue. Each record gives: V gene, J gene, CDR3 protein.

v_call: TRBV19
j_call: TRBJ1-1
cdr3_aa: CASSLNGQTNTEAFF

v_call: TRBV5-8
j_call: TRBJ2-2
cdr3_aa: CASSLAGTSRTGELFF

v_call: TRBV11-3
j_call: TRBJ2-4
cdr3_aa: CASSPGGGDIQYF

v_call: TRBV5-6
j_call: TRBJ2-7
cdr3_aa: CASSFRGTRTYEQYF

v_call: TRBV27
j_call: TRBJ1-2
cdr3_aa: CASTPDAGANYGYTF

v_call: TRBV3-1/TRBV3-2
j_call: TRBJ2-2
cdr3_aa: CASSLRGGHNTGELFF

v_call: TRBV18
j_call: TRBJ1-5
cdr3_aa: CASSRGSQANQPQHF

v_call: TRBV19
j_call: TRBJ1-5
cdr3_aa: CASDTVNQPQHF

v_call: TRBV2
j_call: TRBJ1-1
cdr3_aa: CASRAQGGMAEAFF

v_call: TRBV5-8
j_call: TRBJ1-1
cdr3_aa: CASSLGLREAFF

v_call: TRBV5-6
j_call: TRBJ1-4
cdr3_aa: CASSSLQGQDNEKLFF

v_call: TRBV25-1
j_call: TRBJ2-5
cdr3_aa: CASSERQKQETQYF

v_call: TRBV7-9
j_call: TRBJ1-6
cdr3_aa: CASSLALGHSPLHF

v_call: TRBV6-6
j_call: TRBJ1-2
cdr3_aa: CAADRARNYGYTF

v_call: TRBV21-1
j_call: TRBJ2-1
cdr3_aa: CASSKMRSLAGGPDYNEQFF

v_call: TRBV2
j_call: TRBJ2-3
cdr3_aa: CASSEELAGTDTQYF

v_call: TRBV3-1/TRBV3-2
j_call: TRBJ1-5
cdr3_aa: CASSQSGGQPQHF

v_call: TRBV28
j_call: TRBJ2-7
cdr3_aa: CASSLSGSSYEQYF

v_call: TRBV7-2
j_call: TRBJ2-2
cdr3_aa: CASSTDRGSSGELFF

v_call: TRBV2
j_call: TRBJ2-3
cdr3_aa: CASSENQRGGHTQYF

v_call: TRBV9
j_call: TRBJ1-1
cdr3_aa: CASSVASEGTEAFF

v_call: TRBV4-3
j_call: TRBJ1-3
cdr3_aa: CASGRDVISGNTIYF

v_call: TRBV7-9
j_call: TRBJ1-6
cdr3_aa: CASSPTGPSYNSPLHF

v_call: TRBV18
j_call: TRBJ1-1
cdr3_aa: CASSYDRENTEAFF

v_call: TRBV7-2
j_call: TRBJ2-5
cdr3_aa: CASSLVQETQYF

v_call: TRBV4-2
j_call: TRBJ1-2
cdr3_aa: CASSQGGFGYGYTF

v_call: TRBV2
j_call: TRBJ2-7
cdr3_aa: CASGTGSLSYEQYF

v_call: TRBV10-1
j_call: TRBJ2-3
cdr3_aa: CASSEQGAKTQYF

v_call: TRBV5-6
j_call: TRBJ1-2
cdr3_aa: CASSSRPELANYGYTF

v_call: TRBV7-9
j_call: TRBJ1-2
cdr3_aa: CASSSVYGYTF

v_call: TRBV6-5
j_call: TRBJ2-2
cdr3_aa: CASSRQGVGPGELFF

v_call: TRBV13
j_call: TRBJ1-5
cdr3_aa: CASSLRTGDPGNQPQHF

v_call: TRBV30
j_call: TRBJ2-5
cdr3_aa: CAWRPKSGQRETQYF

v_call: TRBV11-2
j_call: TRBJ2-7
cdr3_aa: CASSPGTSGSSYEQYF

v_call: TRBV11-2
j_call: TRBJ2-7
cdr3_aa: CASSFGRTGPSEQYF

v_call: TRBV28
j_call: TRBJ1-2
cdr3_aa: CASRRTGSGYTF

v_call: TRBV20-1
j_call: TRBJ2-7
cdr3_aa: CSASQDRAPYEQYF

v_call: TRBV6-2/TRBV6-3
j_call: TRBJ2-3
cdr3_aa: CASSFASGRDTQYF

v_call: TRBV7-8
j_call: TRBJ1-1
cdr3_aa: CASSLVQGGTEAFF

v_call: TRBV6-2/TRBV6-3
j_call: TRBJ1-1
cdr3_aa: CASSYSMTDLNTEAFF

v_call: TRBV18
j_call: TRBJ2-5
cdr3_aa: CASSPDRSQETQYF

v_call: TRBV19
j_call: TRBJ2-7
cdr3_aa: CASSIDRTGAYEQYF

v_call: TRBV7-9
j_call: TRBJ1-2
cdr3_aa: CASSLDRGVNYGYTF

v_call: TRBV7-9
j_call: TRBJ2-3
cdr3_aa: CASSSSGGNTDTQYF

v_call: TRBV19
j_call: TRBJ1-1
cdr3_aa: CASSIGMGGTEAFF

v_call: TRBV19
j_call: TRBJ2-3
cdr3_aa: CASSIPGADTQYF

v_call: TRBV7-2
j_call: TRBJ2-5
cdr3_aa: CASSSLSGGLTQYF

v_call: TRBV7-9
j_call: TRBJ2-5
cdr3_aa: CASSRPGTSGSSETQYF

v_call: TRBV3-1/TRBV3-2
j_call: TRBJ2-7
cdr3_aa: CASSQDPRAQYEQYF

v_call: TRBV12-2
j_call: TRBJ2-3
cdr3_aa: CASPTAAGGTDTQYF

v_call: TRBV4-2
j_call: TRBJ2-3
cdr3_aa: CASSQEIGQGGLTDTQYF

v_call: TRBV10-1
j_call: TRBJ2-5
cdr3_aa: CASRDRGQETQYF

v_call: TRBV15
j_call: TRBJ1-5
cdr3_aa: CATSRGNSINQPQHF

v_call: TRBV10-3
j_call: TRBJ1-5
cdr3_aa: CAISGSDSNQPQHF